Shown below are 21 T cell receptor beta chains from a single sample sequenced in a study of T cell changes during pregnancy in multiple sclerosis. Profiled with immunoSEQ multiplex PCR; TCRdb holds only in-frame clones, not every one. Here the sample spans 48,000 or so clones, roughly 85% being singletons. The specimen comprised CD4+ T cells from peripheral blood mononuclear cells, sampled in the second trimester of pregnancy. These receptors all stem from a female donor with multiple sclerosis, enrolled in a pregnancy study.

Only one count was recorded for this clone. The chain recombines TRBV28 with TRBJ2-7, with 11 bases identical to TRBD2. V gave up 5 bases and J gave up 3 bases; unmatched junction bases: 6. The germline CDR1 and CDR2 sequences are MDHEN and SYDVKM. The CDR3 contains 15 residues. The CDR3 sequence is CASSGGLAELYEQYF. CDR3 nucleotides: TGTGCCAGCAGTGGGGGACTAGCGGAACTCTACGAGCAGTACTTC. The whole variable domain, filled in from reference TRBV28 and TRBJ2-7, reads DVKVTQSSRYLVKRTGEKVFLECVQDMDHENMFWYRQDPGLGLRLIYFSYDVKMKEKGDIPEGYSVSREKKERFSLILESASTNQTSMYLCASSGGLAELYEQYFGPGTRLTVT.

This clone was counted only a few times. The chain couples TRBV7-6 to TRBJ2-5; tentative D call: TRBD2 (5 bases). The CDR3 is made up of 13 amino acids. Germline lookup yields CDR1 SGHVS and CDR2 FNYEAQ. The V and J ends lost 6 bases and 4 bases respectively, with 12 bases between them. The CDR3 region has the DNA TGTGCCAGCAGTGAACGGAGCGGAGAGACCCAGTACTTC. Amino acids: CASSERSGETQYF.

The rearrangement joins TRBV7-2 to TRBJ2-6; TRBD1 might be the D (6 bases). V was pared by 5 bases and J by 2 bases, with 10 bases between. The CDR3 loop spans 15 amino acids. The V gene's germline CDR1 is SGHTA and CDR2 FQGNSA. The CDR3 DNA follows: TGTGCCAGCAGCCAAGGGGGTCCTGGGGCCAACGTCCTGACTTTC. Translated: CASSQGGPGANVLTF.

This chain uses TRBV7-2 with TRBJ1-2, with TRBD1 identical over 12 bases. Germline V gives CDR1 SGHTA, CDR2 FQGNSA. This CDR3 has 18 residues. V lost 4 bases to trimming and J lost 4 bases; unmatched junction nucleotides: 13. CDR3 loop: CASSWPRDRGRVVYGYTF. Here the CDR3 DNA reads TGTGCCAGCAGCTGGCCCCGGGACAGGGGGCGGGTTGTCTATGGCTACACCTTC.

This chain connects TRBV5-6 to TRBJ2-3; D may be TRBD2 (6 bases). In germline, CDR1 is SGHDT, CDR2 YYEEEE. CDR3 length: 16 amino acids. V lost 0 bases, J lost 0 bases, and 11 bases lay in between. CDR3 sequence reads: CASSLGRGTSTDTQYF. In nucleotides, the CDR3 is TGTGCCAGCAGCTTGGGACGGGGGACTAGCACAGATACGCAGTATTTT.

Written as DNA, the CDR3 is TGTGCCAGCAGCTTAAGACCTAGCGGGACCGAGCAGTACTTC. Its protein product is CASSLRPSGTEQYF. The chain recombines TRBV11-2 with TRBJ2-7; TRBD2 aligns across 9 bases. The CDR3 has 14 amino acids. CDR1 SGHAT and CDR2 FQNNGV come from the germline V gene. Trimming removed 2 bases from V and 6 bases from J; junction bases left unmatched: 5.

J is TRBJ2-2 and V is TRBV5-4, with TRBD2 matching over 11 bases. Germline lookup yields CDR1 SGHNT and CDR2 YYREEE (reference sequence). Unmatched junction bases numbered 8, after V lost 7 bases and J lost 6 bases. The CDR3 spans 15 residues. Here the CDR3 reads CASAAGTSGPGELFF. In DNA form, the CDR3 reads TGTGCCAGCGCAGCCGGGACTAGCGGCCCCGGGGAGCTGTTTTTT.

CDR3 sequence reads: CASSQEAGARTGELFF. DNA for the CDR3: TGCGCCAGCAGCCAAGAAGCGGGAGCAAGGACCGGGGAGCTGTTTTTT. The chain carries TRBV4-1 and TRBJ2-2; 8 nucleotides line up with TRBD2. The CDR3 contains 16 residues. With 0 bases clipped from V and 5 bases from J, the junction kept 5 bases outside the gene matches. CDR1 and CDR2 (germline): MGHRA, YSYEKL.

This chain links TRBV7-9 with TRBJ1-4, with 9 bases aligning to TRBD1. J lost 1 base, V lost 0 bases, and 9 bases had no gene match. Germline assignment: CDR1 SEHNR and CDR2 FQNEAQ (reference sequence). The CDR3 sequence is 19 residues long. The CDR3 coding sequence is TGTGCCAGCAGCTTAGCGACCACCACGACAGGGGGAACTAATGAAAAACTGTTTTTT. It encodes CASSLATTTTGGTNEKLFF.

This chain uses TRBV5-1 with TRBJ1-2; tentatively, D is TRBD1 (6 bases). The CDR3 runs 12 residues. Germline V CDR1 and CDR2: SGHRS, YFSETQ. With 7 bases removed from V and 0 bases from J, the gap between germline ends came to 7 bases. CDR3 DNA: TGCGCCAGCCAGGGGACTAACTATGGCTACACCTTC. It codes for CASQGTNYGYTF. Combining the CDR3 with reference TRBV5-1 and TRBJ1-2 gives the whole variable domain KAGVTQTPRYLIKTRGQQVTLSCSPISGHRSVSWYQQTPGQGLQFLFEYFSETQRNKGNFPGRFSGRQFSNSRSEMNVSTLELGDSALYLCASQGTNYGYTFGSGTRLTVV.

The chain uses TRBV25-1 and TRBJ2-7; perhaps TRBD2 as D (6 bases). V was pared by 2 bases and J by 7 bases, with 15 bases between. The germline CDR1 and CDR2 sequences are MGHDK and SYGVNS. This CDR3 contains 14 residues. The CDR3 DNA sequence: TGTGCCAGCAGTGAACCGACTAGTTCCCGGGAGCAGTACTTC. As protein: CASSEPTSSREQYF.

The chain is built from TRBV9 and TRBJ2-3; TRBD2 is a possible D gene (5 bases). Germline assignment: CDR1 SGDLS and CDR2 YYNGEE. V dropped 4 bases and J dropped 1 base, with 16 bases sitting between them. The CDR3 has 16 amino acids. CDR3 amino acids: CASSPWGVEGTDTQYF. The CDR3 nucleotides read TGTGCCAGCAGCCCTTGGGGAGTTGAGGGCACAGATACGCAGTATTTT.

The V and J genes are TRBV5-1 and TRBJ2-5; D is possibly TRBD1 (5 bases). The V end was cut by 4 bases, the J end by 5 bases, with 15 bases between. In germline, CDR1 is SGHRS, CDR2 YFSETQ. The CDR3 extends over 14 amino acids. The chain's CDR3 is CASSAQAPRETQYF. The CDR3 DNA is TGCGCCAGCAGCGCACAGGCCCCGAGGGAGACCCAGTACTTC.

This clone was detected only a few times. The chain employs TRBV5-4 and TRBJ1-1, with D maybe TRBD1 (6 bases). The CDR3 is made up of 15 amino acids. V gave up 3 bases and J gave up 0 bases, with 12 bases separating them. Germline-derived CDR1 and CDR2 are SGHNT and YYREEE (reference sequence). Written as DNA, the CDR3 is TGTGCCAGCAGCTCTTGGACAGCAATGAACACTGAAGCTTTCTTT. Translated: CASSSWTAMNTEAFF.

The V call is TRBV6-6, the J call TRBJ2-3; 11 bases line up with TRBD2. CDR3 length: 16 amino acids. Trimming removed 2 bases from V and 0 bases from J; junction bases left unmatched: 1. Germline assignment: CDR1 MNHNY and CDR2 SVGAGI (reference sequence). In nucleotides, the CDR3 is TGTGCCAGCAGTTACGGACTAGCGGGCAGCACAGATACGCAGTATTTT. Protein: CASSYGLAGSTDTQYF.

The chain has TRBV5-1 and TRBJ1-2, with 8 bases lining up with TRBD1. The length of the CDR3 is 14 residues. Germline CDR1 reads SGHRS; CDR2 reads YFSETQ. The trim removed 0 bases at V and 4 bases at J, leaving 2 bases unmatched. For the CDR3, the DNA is TGCGCCAGCAGCTTGGAGGGACAGGTCTATGGCTACACCTTC. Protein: CASSLEGQVYGYTF.

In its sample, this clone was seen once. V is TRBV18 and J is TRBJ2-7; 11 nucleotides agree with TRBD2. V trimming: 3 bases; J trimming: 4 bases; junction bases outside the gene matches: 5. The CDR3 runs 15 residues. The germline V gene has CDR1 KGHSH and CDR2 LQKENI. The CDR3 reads CASSPLAGGEYEQYF. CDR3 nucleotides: TGTGCCAGCTCACCCCTAGCGGGAGGCGAGTACGAGCAGTACTTC.

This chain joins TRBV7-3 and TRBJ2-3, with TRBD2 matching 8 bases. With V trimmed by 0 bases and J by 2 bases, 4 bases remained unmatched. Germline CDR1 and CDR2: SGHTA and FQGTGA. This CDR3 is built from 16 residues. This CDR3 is CASSLTSGSYTDTQYF. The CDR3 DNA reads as TGTGCCAGCAGCTTAACAAGCGGGAGTTACACAGATACGCAGTATTTT. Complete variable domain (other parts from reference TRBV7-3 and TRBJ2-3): GAGVSQTPSNKVTEKGKYVELRCDPISGHTALYWYRQSLGQGPEFLIYFQGTGAADDSGLPNDRFFAVRPEGSVSTLKIQRTERGDSAVYLCASSLTSGSYTDTQYFGPGTRLTVL.

The CDR3 reads CASSLSGGGVYEQYF. The CDR3 bases are TGTGCCAGCAGCTTATCAGGCGGGGGGGTATACGAGCAGTACTTC. The rearrangement links TRBV11-2 to TRBJ2-7; the match to TRBD2 covers 9 bases. The CDR3 spans 15 residues. The V gene end was trimmed by 2 bases and the J gene end by 4 bases; junction bases not matched to a gene: 6. The germline V gene has CDR1 SGHAT and CDR2 FQNNGV. Drawing the rest from reference TRBV11-2 and TRBJ2-7, the complete variable domain is EAGVAQSPRYKIIEKRQSVAFWCNPISGHATLYWYQQILGQGPKLLIQFQNNGVVDDSQLPKDRFSAERLKGVDSTLKIQPAKLEDSAVYLCASSLSGGGVYEQYFGPGTRLTVT.

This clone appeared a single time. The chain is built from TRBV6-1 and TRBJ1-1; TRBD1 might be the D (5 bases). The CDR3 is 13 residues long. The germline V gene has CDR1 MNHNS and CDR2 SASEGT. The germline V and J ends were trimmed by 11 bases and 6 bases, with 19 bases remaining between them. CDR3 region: CAFERQGRAEAFF. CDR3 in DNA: TGTGCCTTCGAACGTCAGGGTCGGGCTGAAGCTTTCTTT.

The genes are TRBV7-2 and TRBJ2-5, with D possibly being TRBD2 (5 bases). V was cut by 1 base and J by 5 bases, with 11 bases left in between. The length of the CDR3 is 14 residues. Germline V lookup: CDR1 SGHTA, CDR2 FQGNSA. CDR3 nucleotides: TGTGCCAGCAGCTTAGGCCAGCGGCGGGAGACCCAGTACTTC. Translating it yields CASSLGQRRETQYF.